These 11 T cell receptor beta chains share one sample of origin, sequenced in a study of blood T cell repertoires in COVID-19. The assay was immunoSEQ multiplex PCR, and TCRdb's table has in-frame clones only and misses some. The sample contains 200,000 or so clones, roughly nine tenths of which appear only once. The material sequenced was PBMCs or T cells enriched from blood (not recorded which). These receptors all come from a woman aged 18-29 years who had recovered from COVID-19.

This CDR3 is CASSLSSGNGYTF. In nucleotides, the CDR3 is TGTGCCAGCAGCTTGTCATCGGGAAATGGCTACACCTTC. This chain uses TRBV5-4 with TRBJ1-2, with D hard to call. The V end lost 1 base, the J end lost 6 bases, and 10 bases lay between the germline ends. CDR3 size: 13 residues. Germline V CDR1 and CDR2: SGHNT, YYREEE (reference sequence).

The chain couples TRBV24-1 to TRBJ2-1; 8 positions agree with TRBD1. J lost 2 bases, V lost 3 bases, and 11 bases had no gene match. This CDR3 has 18 residues. Per germline, CDR1 KGHDR and CDR2 SFDVKD. CDR3 in DNA: TGTGCCACCAGTGATCTGGGGACAGGCCCAGGGACCTACAATGAGCAGTTCTTC. Translation gives CATSDLGTGPGTYNEQFF.

V usage is TRBV6-5 and J usage is TRBJ1-1; TRBD1 aligns across 8 bases. V shed 6 bases and J 6 bases; nucleotides not matched to a gene: 9. This CDR3 has 14 residues. Germline V lookup: CDR1 MNHEY, CDR2 SVGAGI. CDR3: CASRDTGGWAEAFF. CDR3 nucleotide sequence: TGTGCCAGCAGGGATACAGGGGGTTGGGCTGAAGCTTTCTTT.

This clone has only one observation. V and J are TRBV24-1 and TRBJ2-4, with 9 bases aligning to TRBD1. Germline-derived CDR1 and CDR2 are KGHDR and SFDVKD. With V trimmed by 4 bases and J by 4 bases, 7 bases remained unmatched. This CDR3 contains 16 residues. In DNA, the CDR3 is TGTGCCACCAGTGACCACGGACAGGGGATTAAAAACATTCAGTACTTC. As protein: CATSDHGQGIKNIQYF.

DNA of the CDR3: TGTGCCAGCAGTGAGATTTGGTCAGGCGAGCAGTACTTC. Translation gives CASSEIWSGEQYF. This sequence joins TRBV6-1 and TRBJ2-7; D ambiguous. The CDR3 is made up of 13 amino acids. Germline V gene lookup returns CDR1 MNHNS and CDR2 SASEGT. Deletions cut 3 bases from V and 6 bases from J, with 12 bases between.

The chain combines TRBV4-1 with TRBJ2-6; unclear D gene. V dropped 0 bases and J dropped 0 bases, with 9 bases sitting between them. From germline, CDR1 is MGHRA and CDR2 YSYEKL. This CDR3 is built from 17 residues. CDR3 coding DNA: TGCGCCAGCAGCCAAGAGCTGCGACTCTCTGGGGCCAACGTCCTGACTTTC. Residues: CASSQELRLSGANVLTF.

The rearrangement links TRBV2 to TRBJ2-5; 12 bases match TRBD2. Germline lookup yields CDR1 SNHLY and CDR2 FYNNEI. V dropped 6 bases and J dropped 1; count of bases not matched to a gene: 3. The CDR3 covers 15 residues. The CDR3 nucleotides read TGTGCCAGCAGAGTACTAGCGGGGGGCCAAGAGACCCAGTACTTC. This encodes CASRVLAGGQETQYF.

The chain uses TRBV30 and TRBJ1-1, with a weak D call TRBD1 (6 bases). V was shortened by 0 bases and J by 10 bases, with 18 bases between the two germline ends. CDR1 is GTSNPN and CDR2 is SVGIG in the germline V gene (reference sequence). The CDR3 runs to 14 residues. CDR3 DNA: TGTGCCTGGAGTGTCTTGGGGAGGGGGTTTGGAGCTTTCTTT. Its translation: CAWSVLGRGFGAFF.

The gene calls are TRBV18 and TRBJ1-3; unclear D gene. Germline CDR1 reads KGHSH; CDR2 reads LQKENI. The V gene lost 6 bases and the J gene lost 8 bases, with 5 bases spanning the gap. The CDR3 consists of 10 residues. The CDR3 reads CASSRDTIYF. As DNA, the CDR3 is TGTGCCAGCTCGCGGGACACCATATATTTT. Together with reference TRBV18 and TRBJ1-3, the CDR3 gives the full variable domain: NAGVMQNPRHLVRRRGQEARLRCSPMKGHSHVYWYRQLPEEGLKFMVYLQKENIIDESGMPKERFSAEFPKEGPSILRIQQVVRGDSAAYFCASSRDTIYFGEGSWLTVV.

The count of this clone is one. This chain uses TRBV12-3 or TRBV12-4 with TRBJ2-7, with a tentative D call TRBD1 (6 bases). The CDR3 is made up of 13 amino acids. The V and J ends lost 6 bases and 7 bases respectively, with 16 bases between them. CDR3 in amino acids: CASSTRTALEQYF. The CDR3 coding sequence is TGTGCCAGCAGCACCCGGACAGCCCTAGAGCAGTACTTC.

The rearrangement uses TRBV5-1 and TRBJ1-1, with D possibly being TRBD1 (5 bases). Trimming stripped 5 bases from V and 3 bases from J, with 11 bases between. Germline V gene sequence: CDR1 SGHRS, CDR2 YFSETQ. There are 13 residues in the CDR3. The CDR3 is CASSPQGDTEAFF. The DNA for the CDR3 is TGCGCCAGCAGTCCTCAGGGTGACACTGAAGCTTTCTTT.